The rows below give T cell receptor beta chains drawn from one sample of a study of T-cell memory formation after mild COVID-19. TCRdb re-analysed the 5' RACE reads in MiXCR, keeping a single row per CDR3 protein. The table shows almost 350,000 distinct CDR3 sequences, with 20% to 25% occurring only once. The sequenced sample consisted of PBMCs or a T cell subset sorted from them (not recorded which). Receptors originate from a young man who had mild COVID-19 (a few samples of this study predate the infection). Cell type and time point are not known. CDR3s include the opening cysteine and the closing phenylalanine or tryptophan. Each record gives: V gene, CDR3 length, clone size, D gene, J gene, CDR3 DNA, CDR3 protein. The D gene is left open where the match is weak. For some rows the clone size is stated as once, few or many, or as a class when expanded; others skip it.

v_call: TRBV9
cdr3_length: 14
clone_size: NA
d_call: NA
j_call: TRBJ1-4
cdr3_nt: TGTGCCAGCAGCGTAGATCCAGGTTATGAAAAACTGTTTTTT
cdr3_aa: CASSVDPGYEKLFF

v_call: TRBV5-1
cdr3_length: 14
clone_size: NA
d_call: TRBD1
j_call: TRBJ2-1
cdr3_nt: TGCGCCAGCAGCTTGGTGACAGGGAAGGATGAGCAGTTCTTC
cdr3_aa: CASSLVTGKDEQFF

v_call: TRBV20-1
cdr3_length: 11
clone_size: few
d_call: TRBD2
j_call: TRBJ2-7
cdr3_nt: TGCAGTGTAGCGGGGGACTACGAGCAGTACTTC
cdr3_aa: CSVAGDYEQYF

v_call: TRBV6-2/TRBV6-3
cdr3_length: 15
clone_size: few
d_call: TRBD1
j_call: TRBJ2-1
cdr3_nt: TGTGCCAGCAGTTACGTGGGACAGTGGAACAATGAGCAGTTCTTC
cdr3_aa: CASSYVGQWNNEQFF

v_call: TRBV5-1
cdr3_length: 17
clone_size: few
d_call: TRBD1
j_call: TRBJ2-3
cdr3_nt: TGCGCCAGCAGCTTGGCCCGACAGGGGGGTCTCACAGATACGCAGTATTTT
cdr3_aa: CASSLARQGGLTDTQYF

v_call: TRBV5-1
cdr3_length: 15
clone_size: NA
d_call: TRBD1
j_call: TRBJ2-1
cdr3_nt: TGCGCCAGCAGCTTGGCCGGACAGGGGGCCAATGAGCAGTTCTTC
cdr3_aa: CASSLAGQGANEQFF

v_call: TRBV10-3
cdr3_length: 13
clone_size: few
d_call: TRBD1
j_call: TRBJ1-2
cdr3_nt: TGTGCCATCAGCCGAACAGGGGGTCATGGCTACACCTTC
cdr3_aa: CAISRTGGHGYTF

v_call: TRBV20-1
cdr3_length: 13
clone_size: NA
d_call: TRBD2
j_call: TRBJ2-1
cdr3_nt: TGCAGTGCTTTAGCGGGGGGGCTCAATGAGCAGTTCTTC
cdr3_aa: CSALAGGLNEQFF

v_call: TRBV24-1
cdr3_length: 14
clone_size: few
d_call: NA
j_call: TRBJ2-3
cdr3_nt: TGTGCCACCAGAGGCGGGGGCTTCACAGATACGCAGTATTTT
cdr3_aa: CATRGGGFTDTQYF

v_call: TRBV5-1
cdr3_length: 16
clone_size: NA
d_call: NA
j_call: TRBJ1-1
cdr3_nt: TGCGCCAGCAGCGGAACAGCAGGGTCAAAGAACACTGAAGCTTTCTTT
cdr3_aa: CASSGTAGSKNTEAFF

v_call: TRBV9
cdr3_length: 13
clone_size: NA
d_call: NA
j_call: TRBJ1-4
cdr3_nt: TGTGCCAGCAGCTCACGGCAGGGTGAAAAACTGTTTTTT
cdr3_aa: CASSSRQGEKLFF

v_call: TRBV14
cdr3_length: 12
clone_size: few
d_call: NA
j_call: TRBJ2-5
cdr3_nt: TGTGCCAGCAGCCAATTTGGGGAGACCCAGTACTTC
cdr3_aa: CASSQFGETQYF

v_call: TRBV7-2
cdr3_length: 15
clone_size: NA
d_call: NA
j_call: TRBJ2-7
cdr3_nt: TGTGCCAGCAGCTTAGGGGGAGCCAGCTCCTACGAGCAGTACTTC
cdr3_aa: CASSLGGASSYEQYF

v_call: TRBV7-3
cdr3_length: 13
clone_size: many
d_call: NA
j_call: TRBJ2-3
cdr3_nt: TGTGCCAGCAGCTTATACTACACAGATACGCAGTATTTT
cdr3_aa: CASSLYYTDTQYF

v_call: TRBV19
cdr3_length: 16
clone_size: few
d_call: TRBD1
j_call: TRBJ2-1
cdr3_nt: TGTGCCAGTAGTATATGGACAGGGTTTTTGGTCGGTGAGCAGTTCTTC
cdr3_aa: CASSIWTGFLVGEQFF

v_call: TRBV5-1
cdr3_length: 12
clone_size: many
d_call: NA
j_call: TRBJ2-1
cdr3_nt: TGCGCCAGCAGCTTCGACAAGGGTGAGCAGTTCTTC
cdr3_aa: CASSFDKGEQFF

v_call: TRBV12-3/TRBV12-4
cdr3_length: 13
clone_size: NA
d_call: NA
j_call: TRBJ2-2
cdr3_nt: TGTGCCAGCAGTGCGTGGACAGCCGGGGAGCTGTTTTTT
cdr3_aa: CASSAWTAGELFF

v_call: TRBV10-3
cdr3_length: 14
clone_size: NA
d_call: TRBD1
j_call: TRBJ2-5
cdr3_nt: TGTGCCATCAAAGGAGGGACAGGGCAAGAGACCCAGTACTTC
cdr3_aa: CAIKGGTGQETQYF

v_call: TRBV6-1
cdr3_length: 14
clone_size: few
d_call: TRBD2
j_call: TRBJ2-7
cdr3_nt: TGTGCCAGCGTCCCTTACGGGGGGGCGGCCGAGCAGTACTTC
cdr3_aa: CASVPYGGAAEQYF

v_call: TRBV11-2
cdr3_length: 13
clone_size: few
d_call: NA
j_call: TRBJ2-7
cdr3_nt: TGTGCCAGCAGCTTAGAGGAGACCTACGAGCAGTACTTC
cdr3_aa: CASSLEETYEQYF

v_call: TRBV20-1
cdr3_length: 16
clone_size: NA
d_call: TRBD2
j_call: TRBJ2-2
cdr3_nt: TGCAGTGCCTCGTCCAGCGGGGGGCACAACACCGGGGAGCTGTTTTTT
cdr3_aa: CSASSSGGHNTGELFF

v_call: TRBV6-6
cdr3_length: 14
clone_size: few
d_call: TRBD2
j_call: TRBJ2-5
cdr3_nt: TGTGCCAGCAACCTACTAGCGGGGAAAGAGACCCAGTACTTC
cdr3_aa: CASNLLAGKETQYF

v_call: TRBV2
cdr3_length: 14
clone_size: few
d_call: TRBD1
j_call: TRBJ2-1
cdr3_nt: TGTGCCAGCAGCGCGACAGGGTCTTACAATGAGCAGTTCTTC
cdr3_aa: CASSATGSYNEQFF

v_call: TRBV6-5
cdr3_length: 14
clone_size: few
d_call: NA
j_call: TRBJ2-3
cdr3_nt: TGTGCCAGCGCCAAACGTCCCCTCACAGATACGCAGTATTTT
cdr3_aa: CASAKRPLTDTQYF

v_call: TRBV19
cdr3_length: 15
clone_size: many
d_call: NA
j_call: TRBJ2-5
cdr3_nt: TGTGCCATCTCACCGCCGGGGACTGTACGAGAGACCCAGTACTTC
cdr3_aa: CAISPPGTVRETQYF

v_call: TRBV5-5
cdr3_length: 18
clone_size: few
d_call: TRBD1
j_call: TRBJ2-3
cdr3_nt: TGTGCCAGCAGCTTGAGGGCCCAGGGGGCTGGGGGCACAGATACGCAGTATTTT
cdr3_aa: CASSLRAQGAGGTDTQYF

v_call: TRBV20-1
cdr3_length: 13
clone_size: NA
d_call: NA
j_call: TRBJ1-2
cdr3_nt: TGCAGTGCTATAGGCAGTCGGGGCGATGGCTACACCTTC
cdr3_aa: CSAIGSRGDGYTF

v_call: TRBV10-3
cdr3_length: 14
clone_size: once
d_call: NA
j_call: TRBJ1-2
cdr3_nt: TGTGCCATCAGTGTCTCCGCAGATAACTATGGCTACACCTTC
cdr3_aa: CAISVSADNYGYTF

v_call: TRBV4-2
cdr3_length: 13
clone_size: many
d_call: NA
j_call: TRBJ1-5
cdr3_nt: TGTGCCAGCAGCCAAGATTTGGGTCAGCCCCAGCATTTT
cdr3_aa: CASSQDLGQPQHF

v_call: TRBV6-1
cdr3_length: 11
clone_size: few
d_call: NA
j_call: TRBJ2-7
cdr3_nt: TGTGCCAGCAGTGAAGCCTACGAGCAGTACTTC
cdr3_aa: CASSEAYEQYF

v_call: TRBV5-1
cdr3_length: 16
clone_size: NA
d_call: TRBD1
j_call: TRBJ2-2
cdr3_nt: TGCGCCAGCAGGTCGACAGGGACCATAAACACCGGGGAGCTGTTTTTT
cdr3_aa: CASRSTGTINTGELFF

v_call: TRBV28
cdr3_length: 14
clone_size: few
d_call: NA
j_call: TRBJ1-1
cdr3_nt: TGTGCCAGCAGTTTTGGAGGAAGGAACACTGAAGCTTTCTTT
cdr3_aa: CASSFGGRNTEAFF

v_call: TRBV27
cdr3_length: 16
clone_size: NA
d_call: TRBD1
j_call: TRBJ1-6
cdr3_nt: TGTGCCAGCAGTTTCGTTGACAGGGTGGAAATTTCACCCCTCCACTTT
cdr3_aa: CASSFVDRVEISPLHF

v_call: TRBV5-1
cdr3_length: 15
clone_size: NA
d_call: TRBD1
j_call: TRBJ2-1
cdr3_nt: TGCGCCAGCAGCCTGGGGACAGGGGGCCAGAATGAGCAGTTCTTC
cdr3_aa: CASSLGTGGQNEQFF

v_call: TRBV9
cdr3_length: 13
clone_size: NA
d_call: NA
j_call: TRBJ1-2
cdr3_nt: TGTGCCAGCAGCCCCGCGGCGGACTATGGCTACACCTTC
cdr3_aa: CASSPAADYGYTF

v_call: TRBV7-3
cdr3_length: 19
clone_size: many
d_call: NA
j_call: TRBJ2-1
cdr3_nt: TGTGCCAGCAGCCCATATGCCCCCAGGACTTTATACTCCTACAATGAGCAGTTCTTC
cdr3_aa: CASSPYAPRTLYSYNEQFF

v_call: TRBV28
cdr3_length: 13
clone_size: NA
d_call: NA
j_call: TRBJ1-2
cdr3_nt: TGTGCCAGCAGCGAGGGAGAGGACTATGGCTACACCTTC
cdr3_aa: CASSEGEDYGYTF

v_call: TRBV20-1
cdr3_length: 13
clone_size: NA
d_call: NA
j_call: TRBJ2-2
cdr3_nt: TGCAGTGCCTCCGGGCAGGGGTCCGGGGAGCTGTTTTTT
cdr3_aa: CSASGQGSGELFF

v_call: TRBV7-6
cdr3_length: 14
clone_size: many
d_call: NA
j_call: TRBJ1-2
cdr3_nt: TGTGCCAGCAGCTCCACAGGGAAAAGAGCTGGCTACACCTTC
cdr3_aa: CASSSTGKRAGYTF

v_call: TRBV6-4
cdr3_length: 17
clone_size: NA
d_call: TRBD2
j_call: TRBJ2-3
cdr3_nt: TGTGCCAGCAGTGTCGGACTAGCGGGGGGCGCCCTGGATACGCAGTATTTT
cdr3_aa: CASSVGLAGGALDTQYF

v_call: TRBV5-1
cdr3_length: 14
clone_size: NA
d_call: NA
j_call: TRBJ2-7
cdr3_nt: TGCGCCAGCAGCTCCTGGACCGGCAAGGATGAGCAGTACTTC
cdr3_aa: CASSSWTGKDEQYF

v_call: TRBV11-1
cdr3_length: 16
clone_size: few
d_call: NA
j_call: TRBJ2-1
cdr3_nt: TGTGCCAGCAGCTTAGGGAGGGGGTCTACCTACAATGAGCAGTTCTTC
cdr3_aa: CASSLGRGSTYNEQFF

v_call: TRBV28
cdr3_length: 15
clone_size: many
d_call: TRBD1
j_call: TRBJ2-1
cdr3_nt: TGTGCCAGCAGTTCATCCGGGACAGGAAACAATGAGCAGTTCTTC
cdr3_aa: CASSSSGTGNNEQFF

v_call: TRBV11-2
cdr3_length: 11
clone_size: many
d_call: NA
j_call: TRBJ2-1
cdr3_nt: TGTGCCAGCAGTTCCGGGGGTTATAAGTTCTTC
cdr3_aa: CASSSGGYKFF

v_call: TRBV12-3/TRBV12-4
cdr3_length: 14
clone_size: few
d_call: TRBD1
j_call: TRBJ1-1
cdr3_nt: TGTGCCAGCAGTCACTCAGACAGGGCGAATGAAGCTTTCTTT
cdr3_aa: CASSHSDRANEAFF

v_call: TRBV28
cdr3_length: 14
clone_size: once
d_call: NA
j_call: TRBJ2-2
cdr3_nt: TGTGCCAGCAGTTTATTGAGGGGCGCCGGGGAGCTGTTTTTT
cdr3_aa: CASSLLRGAGELFF